The following is a T cell receptor beta chain sequence with its context. Total RNA and DNA came together from roughly 20-30 mg of bulk tissue without cell sorting. Total RNA (approximately 450 ng) served as template for TCR beta cDNA synthesis primed by a constant-region primer. Three nested multiplex PCR rounds of slightly modified ARM-PCR generated TCR beta libraries. For around 10 cycles apiece, the opening two PCR rounds ran with TRBV1-TRBV30 forward primers and a C-beta reverse primer. MiXCR, run by TCRdb on the multiplex PCR reads, gives a single entry per CDR3 protein. The profile covers about 84,000 distinct CDR3 sequences, with 72% appearing a single time and less than 20% taken by the ten largest. This sample was taken from a study of tumor-infiltrating lymphocytes in primary liver carcinoma. Study overall: Recorded tumor stage was T1-T3 N0M0, with diameters of about 4 to 10 cm.

CDR1 and CDR2 (germline): LGHNA, YNFKEQ. CDR3 length: 21 residues. Between the trimmed V and J ends, which lost 7 bases and 0 bases, there was a span of 31 bases. The rearrangement joins TRBV4-2 to TRBJ2-1, with D maybe TRBD1 (5 bases). This clonotype originated in a man aged 35-49 years with primary liver carcinoma and hepatitis B virus infection. The sequenced material came from liver tumor tissue from sampling region 1. Subset in this sample: tumor region T1, superior pole. CDR3 sequence reads: CASNQGWINGQRDSSYNEQFF. Written as DNA, the CDR3 is TGTGCCAGCAATCAAGGCTGGATTAACGGACAACGTGACAGCTCCTACAATGAGCAGTTCTTC.